The 6 T cell receptor beta chains below come from one sample, sequenced in a study of shared clonotypes between healthy human individuals. The data were produced by immunoSEQ multiplex PCR, yet TCRdb's version contains in-frame clones alone and is incomplete. Here the sample spans over a million clones, approximately 96% being singletons. Sequencing input: naive CD4+ T cells sorted from blood. Subset: CD45RA+ positively selected. These receptors came from a young man in good health.

This chain uses TRBV2 with TRBJ2-7, with 10 nucleotides matching TRBD2. The V gene's germline CDR1 is SNHLY and CDR2 FYNNEI. Trimming took 3 bases from V and 7 from J; bases not matched to a gene: 6. This CDR3 has 14 residues. The CDR3 DNA follows: TGTGCCAGCAGTGACCTAGCGGGAGCGTTTGAGCAGTACTTC. Translating it yields CASSDLAGAFEQYF. Supplemented by reference TRBV2 and TRBJ2-7, the full variable domain reads EPEVTQTPSHQVTQMGQEVILRCVPISNHLYFYWYRQILGQKVEFLVSFYNNEISEKSEIFDDQFSVERPDGSNFTLKIRSTKLEDSAMYFCASSDLAGAFEQYFGPGTRLTVT.

This clone was seen a single time. This chain connects TRBV5-6 to TRBJ2-3, with 13 bases lining up with TRBD2. This CDR3 contains 17 residues. Trimming removed 3 bases from V and 5 bases from J; junction bases left unmatched: 9. In germline, CDR1 is SGHDT, CDR2 YYEEEE. CDR3 sequence reads: CASSSLLAGGPIDTQYF. The CDR3, as DNA: TGTGCCAGCAGCTCCCTACTAGCGGGAGGGCCCATAGATACGCAGTATTTT. Combining the CDR3 with reference TRBV5-6 and TRBJ2-3 gives the whole variable domain DAGVTQSPTHLIKTRGQQVTLRCSPKSGHDTVSWYQQALGQGPQFIFQYYEEEERQRGNFPDRFSGHQFPNYSSELNVNALLLGDSALYLCASSSLLAGGPIDTQYFGPGTRLTVL.

In its sample, this clone was seen once. The genes are TRBV6-5 and TRBJ2-6, with D possibly matching TRBD2 (5 bases). Germline V gives CDR1 MNHEY, CDR2 SVGAGI. V gave up 8 bases and J gave up 0 bases, with 8 bases separating them. CDR3 length: 14 residues. The CDR3 region is CASRGTSGANVLTF. As DNA, the CDR3 is TGTGCCAGCCGGGGAACCTCTGGGGCCAACGTCCTGACTTTC.

The chain carries TRBV11-3 and TRBJ2-1, with D unresolved. V lost 3 bases, J lost 0 bases, and 3 bases lay in between. In germline, CDR1 is SGHNT, CDR2 YENEEA. The CDR3 runs to 13 residues. The CDR3 loop is CASSFGSYNEQFF. CDR3 sequence (DNA): TGTGCCAGCAGCTTCGGCTCCTACAATGAGCAGTTCTTC.

The chain couples TRBV4-1 to TRBJ1-3; 12 nucleotides align to TRBD1. In germline, CDR1 is MGHRA, CDR2 YSYEKL. This CDR3 has 20 residues. V lost 0 bases and J lost 0; bases outside the gene matches: 9. The CDR3 loop reads CASSQDFRDRGRISGNTIYF. In DNA, the CDR3 is TGCGCCAGCAGCCAAGATTTTAGGGACAGGGGGCGAATCTCTGGAAACACCATATATTTT.

The chain combines TRBV15 with TRBJ1-3, with a weak D call TRBD1 (5 bases). Germline loops: CDR1 LNHNV, CDR2 YYDKDF (reference sequence). The V and J ends lost 0 bases and 2 bases respectively, with 11 bases between them. The CDR3 has 16 amino acids. CDR3: CATSRDLRGAGNTIYF. As DNA, the CDR3 is TGTGCCACCAGCAGAGATCTGAGGGGTGCTGGAAACACCATATATTTT.